Listed below are T cell receptor beta chains from one sample, sequenced in a study of blood T cell repertoires in COVID-19. Repertoires were generated with immunoSEQ multiplex PCR, while TCRdb's copy carries only in-frame clones and drops some. The table has some 200,000 clones, about 80% seen once; the top ten hold approximately 26%. The sequenced sample was peripheral blood. The receptors here all came from a woman in her seventies with acute or convalescent COVID-19. Each CDR3 is given with its conserved first and last residue. A D gene is named only where the DNA matches it firmly. Size values are once, few and many counts, or a class for expanded clones, and some rows have none.

j_gene: TRBJ2-7; len: 12; v_gene: TRBV7-2; abundance: .; d_gene: TRBD1; CDR3aa: CASGTGNYEQYF
j_gene: TRBJ2-7; len: 16; v_gene: TRBV19; abundance: .; d_gene: TRBD2; CDR3aa: CASRTSGSLESYEQYF
j_gene: TRBJ1-5; len: 17; v_gene: TRBV30; abundance: .; d_gene: .; CDR3aa: CAWSGGTAANSNQPQHF
j_gene: TRBJ1-5; len: 15; v_gene: TRBV3-1/TRBV3-2; abundance: .; d_gene: TRBD1; CDR3aa: CASSQTGDSNQPQHF
j_gene: TRBJ2-1; len: 16; v_gene: TRBV9; abundance: .; d_gene: TRBD2; CDR3aa: CASSVGGTSTNNEQFF
j_gene: TRBJ2-1; len: 14; v_gene: TRBV2; abundance: .; d_gene: TRBD2; CDR3aa: CASSEGLAVNEQFF
j_gene: TRBJ1-3; len: 15; v_gene: TRBV11-2; abundance: .; d_gene: TRBD1; CDR3aa: CASSLSTGTGNTIYF
j_gene: TRBJ2-2; len: 16; v_gene: TRBV7-9; abundance: .; d_gene: TRBD2; CDR3aa: CASSLAAGATTGELFF
j_gene: TRBJ1-2; len: 16; v_gene: TRBV5-1; abundance: .; d_gene: TRBD1; CDR3aa: CASSREPQGALYGYTF
j_gene: TRBJ2-5; len: 13; v_gene: TRBV3-1/TRBV3-2; abundance: .; d_gene: TRBD2; CDR3aa: CASSQGGKETQYF
j_gene: TRBJ1-6; len: 14; v_gene: TRBV5-8; abundance: .; d_gene: .; CDR3aa: CASSFGGRNSPLHF
j_gene: TRBJ1-4; len: 17; v_gene: TRBV5-5; abundance: once; d_gene: TRBD1; CDR3aa: CASSLVGQGGHREKLFF
j_gene: TRBJ2-1; len: 14; v_gene: TRBV7-3; abundance: .; d_gene: .; CDR3aa: CASSLRFSVSEQFF
j_gene: TRBJ1-5; len: 17; v_gene: TRBV7-2; abundance: .; d_gene: .; CDR3aa: CASSPAIEARGNQPQHF
j_gene: TRBJ1-1; len: 12; v_gene: TRBV10-2; abundance: .; d_gene: .; CDR3aa: CASADWNTEAFF
j_gene: TRBJ2-7; len: 16; v_gene: TRBV7-8; abundance: .; d_gene: TRBD2; CDR3aa: CASSLRGLAASYEQYF
j_gene: TRBJ2-3; len: 16; v_gene: TRBV28; abundance: once; d_gene: TRBD2; CDR3aa: CASSFTLAGVADTQYF
j_gene: TRBJ1-2; len: 13; v_gene: TRBV24-1; abundance: .; d_gene: .; CDR3aa: CATSDFPGGGYTF
j_gene: TRBJ2-5; len: 14; v_gene: TRBV3-1/TRBV3-2; abundance: .; d_gene: .; CDR3aa: CASSLFLGEQTQYF
j_gene: TRBJ2-3; len: 17; v_gene: TRBV14; abundance: .; d_gene: TRBD2; CDR3aa: CASSQGWTSGNTDTQYF
j_gene: TRBJ2-1; len: 13; v_gene: TRBV7-9; abundance: .; d_gene: TRBD2; CDR3aa: CASSLVAGGEQFF
j_gene: TRBJ2-3; len: 19; v_gene: TRBV7-2; abundance: .; d_gene: TRBD2; CDR3aa: CASSSPGTSGRASTDTQYF
j_gene: TRBJ2-3; len: 18; v_gene: TRBV27; abundance: .; d_gene: TRBD1; CDR3aa: CASSAKGATHGITDTQYF
j_gene: TRBJ1-5; len: 13; v_gene: TRBV10-3; abundance: few; d_gene: .; CDR3aa: CAISQTQGEPQHF
j_gene: TRBJ1-6; len: 16; v_gene: TRBV27; abundance: .; d_gene: .; CDR3aa: CASRIQGFSYNSPLHF
j_gene: TRBJ2-5; len: 13; v_gene: TRBV10-2; abundance: .; d_gene: TRBD2; CDR3aa: CASRVSGSETQYF
j_gene: TRBJ1-1; len: 12; v_gene: TRBV30; abundance: .; d_gene: .; CDR3aa: CAWEQLNTEAFF
j_gene: TRBJ2-1; len: 16; v_gene: TRBV5-1; abundance: .; d_gene: .; CDR3aa: CASSLIALISYNEQFF
j_gene: TRBJ2-5; len: 14; v_gene: TRBV5-4; abundance: .; d_gene: .; CDR3aa: CASSLSALGETQYF
j_gene: TRBJ2-1; len: 15; v_gene: TRBV15; abundance: .; d_gene: TRBD2; CDR3aa: CATSTGTSGSNEQFF
j_gene: TRBJ2-2; len: 16; v_gene: TRBV7-9; abundance: .; d_gene: TRBD1; CDR3aa: CASSSGQGDDTGELFF
j_gene: TRBJ1-2; len: 13; v_gene: TRBV7-3; abundance: few; d_gene: TRBD1; CDR3aa: CASSPGTGYGYTF
j_gene: TRBJ1-5; len: 17; v_gene: TRBV7-2; abundance: .; d_gene: TRBD1; CDR3aa: CASSLGDSTYSNQPQHF
j_gene: TRBJ1-5; len: 15; v_gene: TRBV18; abundance: .; d_gene: .; CDR3aa: CASSSGIWGNQPQHF
j_gene: TRBJ1-3; len: 16; v_gene: TRBV19; abundance: once; d_gene: .; CDR3aa: CASTGGPVLSGNTIYF
j_gene: TRBJ1-5; len: 13; v_gene: TRBV2; abundance: .; d_gene: .; CDR3aa: CATRRDSNQPQHF
j_gene: TRBJ2-1; len: 18; v_gene: TRBV5-5; abundance: .; d_gene: TRBD2; CDR3aa: CASSLLVAGGRSYNEQFF
j_gene: TRBJ2-3; len: 12; v_gene: TRBV5-1; abundance: .; d_gene: .; CDR3aa: CASSRSTDTQYF
j_gene: TRBJ2-1; len: 15; v_gene: TRBV28; abundance: .; d_gene: TRBD2; CDR3aa: CASSAGLAGNNEQFF
j_gene: TRBJ2-1; len: 15; v_gene: TRBV30; abundance: .; d_gene: TRBD2; CDR3aa: CAWSAGTSGSNEQFF
j_gene: TRBJ2-2; len: 16; v_gene: TRBV9; abundance: .; d_gene: TRBD2; CDR3aa: CASSKSGLAETGELFF